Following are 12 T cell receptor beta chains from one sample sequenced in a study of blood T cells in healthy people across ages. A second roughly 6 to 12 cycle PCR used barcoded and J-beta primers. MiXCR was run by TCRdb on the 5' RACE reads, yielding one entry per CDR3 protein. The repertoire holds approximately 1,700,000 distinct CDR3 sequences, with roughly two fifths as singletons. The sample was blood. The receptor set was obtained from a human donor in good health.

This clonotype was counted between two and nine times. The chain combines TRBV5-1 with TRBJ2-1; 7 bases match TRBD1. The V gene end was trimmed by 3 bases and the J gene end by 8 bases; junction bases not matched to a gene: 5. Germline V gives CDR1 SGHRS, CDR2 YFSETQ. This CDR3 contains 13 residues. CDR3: CASSSDRTYEQFF. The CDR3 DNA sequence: TGCGCCAGCAGCTCGGACAGGACCTATGAGCAGTTCTTC.

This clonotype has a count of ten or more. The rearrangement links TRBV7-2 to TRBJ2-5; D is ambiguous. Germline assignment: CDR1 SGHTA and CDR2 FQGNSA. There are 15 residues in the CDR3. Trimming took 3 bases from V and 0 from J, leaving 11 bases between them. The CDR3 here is CASSFGGGDQETQYF. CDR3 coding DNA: TGTGCCAGCAGCTTCGGCGGTGGGGACCAAGAGACCCAGTACTTC.

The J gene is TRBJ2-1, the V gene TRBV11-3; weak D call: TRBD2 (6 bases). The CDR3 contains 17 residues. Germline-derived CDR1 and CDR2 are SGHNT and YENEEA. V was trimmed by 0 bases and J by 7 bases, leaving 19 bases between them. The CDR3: CASSLEEGGAGLNEQFF. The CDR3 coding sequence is TGTGCCAGCAGCTTAGAGGAGGGCGGAGCAGGGTTGAATGAGCAGTTCTTC.

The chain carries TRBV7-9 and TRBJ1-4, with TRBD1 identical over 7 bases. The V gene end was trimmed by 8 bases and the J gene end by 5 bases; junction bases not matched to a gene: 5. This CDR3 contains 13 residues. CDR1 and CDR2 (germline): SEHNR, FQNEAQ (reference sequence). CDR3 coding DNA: TGTGCCAGCTCGGGACAGAAGAATGAAAAACTGTTTTTT. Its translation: CASSGQKNEKLFF. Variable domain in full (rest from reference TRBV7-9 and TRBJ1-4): DTGVSQNPRHKITKRGQNVTFRCDPISEHNRLYWYRQTLGQGPEFLTYFQNEAQLEKSRLLSDRFSAERPKGSFSTLEIQRTEQGDSAMYLCASSGQKNEKLFFGSGTQLSVL.

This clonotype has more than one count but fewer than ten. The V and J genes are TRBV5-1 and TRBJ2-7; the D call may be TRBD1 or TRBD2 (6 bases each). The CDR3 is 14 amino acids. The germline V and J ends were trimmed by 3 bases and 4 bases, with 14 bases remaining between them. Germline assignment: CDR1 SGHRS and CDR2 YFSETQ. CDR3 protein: CASSSWGANYEQYF. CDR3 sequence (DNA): TGCGCCAGCAGCTCATGGGGGGCTAATTACGAGCAGTACTTC.

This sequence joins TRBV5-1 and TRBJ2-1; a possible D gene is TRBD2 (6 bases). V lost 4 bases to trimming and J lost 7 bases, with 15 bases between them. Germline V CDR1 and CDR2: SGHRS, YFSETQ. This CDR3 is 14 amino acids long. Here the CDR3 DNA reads TGCGCCAGCAGCACGACTAGACGTCGGAATGAGCAGTTCTTC. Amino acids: CASSTTRRRNEQFF.

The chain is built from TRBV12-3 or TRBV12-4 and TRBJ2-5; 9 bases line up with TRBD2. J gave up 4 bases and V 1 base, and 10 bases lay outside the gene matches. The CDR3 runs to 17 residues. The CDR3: CASSLVTGRAGGETQYF. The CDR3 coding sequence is TGTGCCAGCAGTTTAGTAACTGGAAGAGCGGGGGGAGAGACCCAGTACTTC.

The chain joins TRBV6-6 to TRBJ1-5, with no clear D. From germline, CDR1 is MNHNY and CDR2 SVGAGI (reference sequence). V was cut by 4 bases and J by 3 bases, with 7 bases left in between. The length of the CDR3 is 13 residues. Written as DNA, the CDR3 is TGTGCCAGCAGTTGGGTAGTCAATCAGCCCCAGCATTTT. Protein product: CASSWVVNQPQHF.

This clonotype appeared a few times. Here the CDR3 reads CASRRLAKNIQYF. The DNA for the CDR3 is TGTGCCAGCAGGCGACTAGCCAAAAACATTCAGTACTTC. The chain employs TRBV6-1 and TRBJ2-4; D ambiguous. The germline gives CDR1 MNHNS, CDR2 SASEGT. The CDR3 runs to 13 residues. V lost 6 bases and J lost 0, with 6 bases in between.

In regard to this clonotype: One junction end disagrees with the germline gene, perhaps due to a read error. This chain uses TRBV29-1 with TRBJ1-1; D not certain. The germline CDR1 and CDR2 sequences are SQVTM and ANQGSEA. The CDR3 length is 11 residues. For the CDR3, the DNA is TGCAGCGTTGTTGAGAACACTGAAGATTTCTTT. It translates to CSVVENTEDFF.

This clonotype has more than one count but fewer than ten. As DNA, the CDR3 is TGTGCCAGCAGCTCAGAAAAGATGTCACCCCTCCACTTT. Protein: CASSSEKMSPLHF. This chain joins TRBV6-2 or TRBV6-3 and TRBJ1-6; D is unresolved. This CDR3 region has 13 residues. V lost 6 bases to trimming and J lost 10 bases, with 13 bases between them. Germline lookup yields CDR1 MNHEY and CDR2 SVGEGT.

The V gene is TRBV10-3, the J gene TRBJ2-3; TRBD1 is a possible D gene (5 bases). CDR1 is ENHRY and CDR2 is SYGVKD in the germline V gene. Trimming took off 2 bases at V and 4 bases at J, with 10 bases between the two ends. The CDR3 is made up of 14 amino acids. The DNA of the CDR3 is TGTGCCATCAGTGAGACAGGCCAAGCAGATACGCAGTATTTT. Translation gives CAISETGQADTQYF.